This T cell receptor beta chain comes out of a study of T cell responses to AZD1222 COVID-19 vaccine. Study conclusions and caveats: Most donors were white British and more were female, and clonal diversity was possibly underestimated. Elevations in Spike-specific TCR breadth and depth followed administration of two AZD1222 doses. Repertoire sampling occurred only after the peak T cell response. Spike-wide vaccine-associated CD4 TCRs dominated at 160-218 and 743-854.

Only in-frame clones appear in the TCRdb table, and some are missing; sequencing was by immunoSEQ multiplex PCR. This table has about 140,000 clones, about nine tenths appearing once. This clone has only one observation. Its antigen is not known. This material consisted of peripheral blood, taken 28 days after the second AZD1222 dose. This receptor was obtained from an adult who received the AZD1222 COVID-19 vaccine.

For the CDR3, the DNA is TGCGCCAGCAGCTCCGGGACAGGGGCCTATGGCTACACCTTC. Its translation: CASSSGTGAYGYTF. This sequence joins TRBV4-1 and TRBJ1-2; 10 bases are a match to TRBD1. CDR3 length equals 14 residues. The germline V gene has CDR1 MGHRA and CDR2 YSYEKL. After removal of 5 bases from V and 4 bases from J, the junction contained 4 bases not matched to a gene.